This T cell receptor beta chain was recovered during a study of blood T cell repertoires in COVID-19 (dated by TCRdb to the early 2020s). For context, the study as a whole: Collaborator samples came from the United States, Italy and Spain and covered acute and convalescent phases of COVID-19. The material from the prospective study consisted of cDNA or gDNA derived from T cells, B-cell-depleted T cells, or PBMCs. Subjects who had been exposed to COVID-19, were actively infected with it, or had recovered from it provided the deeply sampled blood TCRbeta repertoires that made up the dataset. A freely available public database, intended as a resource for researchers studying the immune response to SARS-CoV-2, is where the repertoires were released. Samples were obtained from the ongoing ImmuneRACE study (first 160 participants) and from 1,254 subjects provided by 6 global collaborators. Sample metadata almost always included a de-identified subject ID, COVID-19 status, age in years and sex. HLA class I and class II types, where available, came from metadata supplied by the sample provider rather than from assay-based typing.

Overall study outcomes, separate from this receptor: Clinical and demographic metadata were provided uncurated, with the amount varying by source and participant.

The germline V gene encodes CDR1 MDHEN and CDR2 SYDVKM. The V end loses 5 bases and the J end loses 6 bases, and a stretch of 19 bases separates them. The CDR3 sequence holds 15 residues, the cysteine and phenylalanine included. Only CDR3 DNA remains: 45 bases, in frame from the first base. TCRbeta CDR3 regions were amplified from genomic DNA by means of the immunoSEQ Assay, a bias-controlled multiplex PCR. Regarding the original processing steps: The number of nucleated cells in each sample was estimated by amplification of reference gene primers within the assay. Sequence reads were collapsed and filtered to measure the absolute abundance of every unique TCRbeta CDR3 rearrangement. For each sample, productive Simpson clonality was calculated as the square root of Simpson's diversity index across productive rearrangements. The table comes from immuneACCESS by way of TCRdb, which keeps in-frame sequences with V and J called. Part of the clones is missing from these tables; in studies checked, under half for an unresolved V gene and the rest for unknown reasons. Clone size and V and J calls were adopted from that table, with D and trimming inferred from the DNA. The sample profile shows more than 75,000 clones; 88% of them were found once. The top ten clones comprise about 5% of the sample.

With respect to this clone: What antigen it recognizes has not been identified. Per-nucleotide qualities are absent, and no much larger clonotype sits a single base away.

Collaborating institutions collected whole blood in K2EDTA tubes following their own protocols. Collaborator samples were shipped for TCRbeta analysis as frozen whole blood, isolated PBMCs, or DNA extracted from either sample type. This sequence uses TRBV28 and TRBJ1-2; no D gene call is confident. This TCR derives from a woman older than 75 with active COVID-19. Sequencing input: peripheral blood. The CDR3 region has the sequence CASSPSGATKHGYTF. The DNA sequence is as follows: TGTGCCAGCAGTCCCTCGGGAGCCACTAAACATGGCTACACCTTC.